Below, 5 T cell receptor beta chains from the same sample are listed, as sequenced in a study of technical replicates of blood from a handful of donors. TCRdb's copy holds only in-frame clones and misses some; the assay was immunoSEQ multiplex PCR. Of around 97,000 clones in the sample, about 95% were seen once. The sequencing input was T cells isolated from PBMCs. These receptors were collected from a human donor in good health.

The V call is TRBV5-4, the J call TRBJ2-1; D may be TRBD1 (5 bases). Germline V gene lookup returns CDR1 SGHNT and CDR2 YYREEE (reference sequence). The CDR3 is 13 amino acids. V was pared by 4 bases and J by 4 bases, with 9 bases between. The CDR3 DNA follows: TGTGCCAGCAGCGTGGACAAATACAATGAGCAGTTCTTC. Translated: CASSVDKYNEQFF.

The chain carries TRBV6-5 and TRBJ1-1; D is undetermined. The CDR3 totals 13 residues. Deletions cut 2 bases from V and 3 bases from J, with 7 bases between. Looked up from germline, CDR1 is MNHEY and CDR2 is SVGAGI. The CDR3 spells CASSYGRYTEAFF. CDR3 bases: TGTGCCAGCAGTTACGGTCGGTACACTGAAGCTTTCTTT.

This sequence joins TRBV7-6 and TRBJ2-1; 12 bases match TRBD2. This CDR3 contains 15 residues. Trimming took 5 bases from V and 6 from J; bases not matched to a gene: 5. The germline V gene has CDR1 SGHVS and CDR2 FNYEAQ. The chain's CDR3 is CASSLTSGRTNEQFF. DNA of the CDR3: TGTGCCAGCAGCCTGACTAGCGGGAGAACCAATGAGCAGTTCTTC.

V and J are TRBV27 and TRBJ2-7; D is possibly TRBD2 (5 bases). Trimming shortened V by 6 bases and J by 1 base, and 7 bases separated the two germline ends. In germline, CDR1 is MNHEY, CDR2 SMNVEV (reference sequence). The CDR3 runs to 12 residues. CDR3 coding DNA: TGTGCCAGCAGGGACTGGTCCTACGAGCAGTACTTC. Translation gives CASRDWSYEQYF.

The chain carries TRBV7-9 and TRBJ2-5, with TRBD1 matching over 9 bases. Germline CDR1 is SEHNR and CDR2 is FQNEAQ (reference sequence). After removal of 6 bases from V and 3 bases from J, the junction contained 2 bases not matched to a gene. The CDR3 sequence is 13 residues long. The CDR3 loop reads CASRRDREETQYF. DNA of the CDR3: TGTGCCAGCAGACGGGACAGGGAAGAGACCCAGTACTTC.